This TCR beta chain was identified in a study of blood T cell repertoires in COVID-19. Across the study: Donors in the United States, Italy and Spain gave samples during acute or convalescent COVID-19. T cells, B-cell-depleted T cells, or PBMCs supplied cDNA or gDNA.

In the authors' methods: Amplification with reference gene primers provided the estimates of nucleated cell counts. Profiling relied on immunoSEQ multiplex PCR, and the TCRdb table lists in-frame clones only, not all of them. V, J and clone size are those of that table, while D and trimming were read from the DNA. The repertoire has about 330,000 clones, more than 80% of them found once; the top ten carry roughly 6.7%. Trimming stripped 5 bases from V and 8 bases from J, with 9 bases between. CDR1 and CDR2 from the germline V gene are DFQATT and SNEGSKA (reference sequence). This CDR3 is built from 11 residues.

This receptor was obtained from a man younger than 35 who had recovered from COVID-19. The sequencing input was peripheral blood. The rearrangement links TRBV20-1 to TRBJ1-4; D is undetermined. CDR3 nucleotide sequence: TGCAGTGCTTCGGGTTTCGAAAAACTGTTTTTT. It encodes CSASGFEKLFF.